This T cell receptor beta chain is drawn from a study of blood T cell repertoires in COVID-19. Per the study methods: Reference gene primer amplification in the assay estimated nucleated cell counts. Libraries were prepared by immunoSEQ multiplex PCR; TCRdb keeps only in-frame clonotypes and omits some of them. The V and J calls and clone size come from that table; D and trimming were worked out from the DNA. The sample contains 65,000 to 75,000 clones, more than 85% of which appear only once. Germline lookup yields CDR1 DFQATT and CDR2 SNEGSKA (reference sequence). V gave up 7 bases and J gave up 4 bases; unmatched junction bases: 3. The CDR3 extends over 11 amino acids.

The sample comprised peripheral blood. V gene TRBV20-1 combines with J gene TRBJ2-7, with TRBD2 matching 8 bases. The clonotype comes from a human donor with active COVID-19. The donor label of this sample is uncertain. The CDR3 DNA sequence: TGCAGTGTTCGGGAGGGTTACGAGCAGTACTTC. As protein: CSVREGYEQYF.